Sequencing of this T cell receptor beta chain was carried out in a study of T cells after yellow fever vaccination. MiXCR, applied by TCRdb to the 5' RACE reads, yields one record per CDR3 protein. Among approximately 550,000 distinct CDR3 sequences listed, 15% to 20% were seen once. This clonotype showed up just a few times. The TCR comes from a young man who received the YFV17D yellow fever vaccine. The sample in question was PBMCs, obtained 15 days after the yellow fever booster vaccination.

CDR3 DNA: TGTGCCAGCAGCACCAGACTTGATAGCGGGAGGACCCCAGATACGCAGTATTTT. This translates into CASSTRLDSGRTPDTQYF. The chain is built from TRBV9 and TRBJ2-3, with TRBD2 matching over 10 bases. The CDR3 is 18 amino acids. Trimming cost V 4 bases and J 4 bases; bases outside gene matches: 15. CDR1 SGDLS and CDR2 YYNGEE come from the germline V gene.